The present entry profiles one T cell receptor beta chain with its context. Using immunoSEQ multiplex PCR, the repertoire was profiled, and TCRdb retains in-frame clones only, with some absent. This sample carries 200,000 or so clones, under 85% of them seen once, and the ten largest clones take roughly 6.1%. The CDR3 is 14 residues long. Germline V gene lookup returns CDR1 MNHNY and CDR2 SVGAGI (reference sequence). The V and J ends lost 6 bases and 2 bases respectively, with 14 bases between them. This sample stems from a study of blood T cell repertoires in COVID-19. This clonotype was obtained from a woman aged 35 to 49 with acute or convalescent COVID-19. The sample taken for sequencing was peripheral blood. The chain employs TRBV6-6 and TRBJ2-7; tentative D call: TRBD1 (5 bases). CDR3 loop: CASRAGWGAYEQYF. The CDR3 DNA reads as TGTGCCAGCAGGGCTGGGTGGGGCGCCTACGAGCAGTACTTC.